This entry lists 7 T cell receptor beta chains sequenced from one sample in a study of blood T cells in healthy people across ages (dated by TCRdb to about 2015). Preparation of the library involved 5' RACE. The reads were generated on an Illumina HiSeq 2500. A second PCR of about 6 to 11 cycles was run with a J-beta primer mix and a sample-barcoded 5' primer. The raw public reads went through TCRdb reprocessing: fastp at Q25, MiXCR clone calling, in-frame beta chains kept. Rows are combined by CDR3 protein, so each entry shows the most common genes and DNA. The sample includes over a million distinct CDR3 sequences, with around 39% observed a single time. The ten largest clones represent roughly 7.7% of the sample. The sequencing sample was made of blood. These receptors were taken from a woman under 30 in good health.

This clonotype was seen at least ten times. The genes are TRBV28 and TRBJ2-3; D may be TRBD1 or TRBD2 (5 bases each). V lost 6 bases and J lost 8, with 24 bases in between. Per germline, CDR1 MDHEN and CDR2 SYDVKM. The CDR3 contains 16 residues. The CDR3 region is CASSPPGPNAVGTQYF. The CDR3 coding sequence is TGTGCCAGCAGCCCTCCGGGACCGAACGCCGTAGGTACGCAGTATTTT. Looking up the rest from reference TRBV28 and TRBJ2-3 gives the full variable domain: DVKVTQSSRYLVKRTGEKVFLECVQDMDHENMFWYRQDPGLGLRLIYFSYDVKMKEKGDIPEGYSVSREKKERFSLILESASTNQTSMYLCASSPPGPNAVGTQYFGPGTRLTVL.

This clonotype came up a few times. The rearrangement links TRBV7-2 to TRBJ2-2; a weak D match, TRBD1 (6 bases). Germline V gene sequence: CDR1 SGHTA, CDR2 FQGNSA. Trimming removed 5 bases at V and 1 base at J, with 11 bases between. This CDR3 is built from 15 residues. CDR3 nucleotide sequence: TGTGCCAGCAGCGCCGACAGGAAGAACACCGGGGAGCTGTTTTTT. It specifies CASSADRKNTGELFF.

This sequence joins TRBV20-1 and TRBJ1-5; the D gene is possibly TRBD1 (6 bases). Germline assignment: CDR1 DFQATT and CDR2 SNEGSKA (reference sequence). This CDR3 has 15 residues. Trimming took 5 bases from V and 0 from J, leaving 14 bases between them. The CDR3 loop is CSAEGQQDSNQPQHF. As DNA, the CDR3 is TGCAGTGCTGAAGGACAGCAGGATAGCAATCAGCCCCAGCATTTT.

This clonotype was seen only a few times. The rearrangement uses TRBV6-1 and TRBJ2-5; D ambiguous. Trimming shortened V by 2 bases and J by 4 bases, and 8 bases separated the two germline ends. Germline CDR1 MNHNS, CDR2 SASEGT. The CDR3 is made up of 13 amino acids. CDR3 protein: CASSELGLETQYF. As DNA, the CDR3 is TGTGCCAGCAGTGAATTAGGGTTAGAGACCCAGTACTTC.

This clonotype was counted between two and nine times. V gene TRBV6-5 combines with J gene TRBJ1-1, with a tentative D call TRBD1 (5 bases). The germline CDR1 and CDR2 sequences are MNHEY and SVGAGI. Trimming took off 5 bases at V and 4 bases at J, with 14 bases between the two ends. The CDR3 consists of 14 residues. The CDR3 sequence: CASSPPGFGTEAFF. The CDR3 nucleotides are TGTGCCAGCAGTCCACCAGGGTTCGGCACTGAAGCTTTCTTT.

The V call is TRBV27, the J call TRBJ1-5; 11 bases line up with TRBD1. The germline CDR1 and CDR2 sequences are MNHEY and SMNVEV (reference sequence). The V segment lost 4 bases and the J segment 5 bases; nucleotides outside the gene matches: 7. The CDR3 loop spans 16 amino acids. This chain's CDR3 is CASSSDRGRKDQPQHF. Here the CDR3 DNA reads TGTGCCAGCAGTTCGGACAGGGGGCGAAAGGATCAGCCCCAGCATTTT.

This CDR3 reads CASIHHPGLAGVDTQYF. The DNA for the CDR3 is TGTGCCAGCATCCACCATCCGGGACTAGCGGGGGTTGACACGCAGTATTTT. The chain carries TRBV12-3 or TRBV12-4 and TRBJ2-3, with 14 bases fitting TRBD2. Trimming took 7 bases from V and 9 from J; bases not matched to a gene: 15. The CDR3 runs 17 residues.